This TCR beta chain was sequenced during a study of CD8+ T cells in alopecia areata. The CDR3 spans 12 residues. V lost 0 bases to trimming and J lost 7 bases, with 9 bases between them. CDR1 and CDR2 from the germline V gene are GTSNPN and SVGIG (reference sequence). Whole-study results and caveats: Although TCR sharing was seen in mice, sharing across patients was less clear, possibly for HLA-related reasons. Normal scalp showed lower clonality than lesional scalp, especially alopecia totalis/universalis.

Only one count was recorded for this clone. The antigen is undetermined. Reverse transcribed after extraction, RNA yielded cDNA as the sequencing template. Assay used: immunoSEQ multiplex PCR; TCRdb lists only in-frame clones, some missing. Of some 170,000 clones in the sample, about 66% are singletons; the top ten hold 9.5% to 12%. The receptor was isolated from a human donor with alopecia areata. The chain combines TRBV30 with TRBJ1-2, with TRBD1 as a possible D gene (6 bases). The sample here was CD8+ T cells sorted from blood, taken at week 0. This chain's CDR3 is CAWSVGGGGYTF. The CDR3 bases are TGTGCCTGGAGTGTAGGGGGGGGTGGCTACACCTTC.